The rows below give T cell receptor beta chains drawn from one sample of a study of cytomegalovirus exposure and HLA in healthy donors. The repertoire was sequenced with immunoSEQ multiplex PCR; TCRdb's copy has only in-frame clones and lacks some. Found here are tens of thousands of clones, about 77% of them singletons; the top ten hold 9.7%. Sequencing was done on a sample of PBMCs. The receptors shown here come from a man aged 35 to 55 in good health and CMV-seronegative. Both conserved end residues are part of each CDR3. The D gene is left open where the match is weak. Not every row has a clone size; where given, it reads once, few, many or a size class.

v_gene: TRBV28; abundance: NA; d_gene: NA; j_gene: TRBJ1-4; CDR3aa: CASSFRQANEKLFF; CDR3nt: TGTGCCAGCAGTTTTAGACAGGCTAATGAAAAACTGTTTTTT
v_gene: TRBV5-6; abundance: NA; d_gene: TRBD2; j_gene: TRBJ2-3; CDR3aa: CASSRGGALDTQYF; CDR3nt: TGTGCCAGCAGCCGCGGGGGGGCCCTGGATACGCAGTATTTT
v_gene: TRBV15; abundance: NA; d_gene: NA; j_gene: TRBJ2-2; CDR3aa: CATSRSPETGELFF; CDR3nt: TGTGCCACCAGCAGATCCCCTGAGACCGGGGAGCTGTTTTTT
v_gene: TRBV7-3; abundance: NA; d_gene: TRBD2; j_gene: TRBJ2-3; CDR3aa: CASSLGTSGSTDTQYF; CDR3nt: TGTGCCAGCAGCCTCGGGACTAGCGGAAGCACAGATACGCAGTATTTT
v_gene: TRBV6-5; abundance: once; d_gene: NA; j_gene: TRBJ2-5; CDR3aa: CASSYSRGRGETQYF; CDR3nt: TGTGCCAGCAGTTACTCTCGGGGGAGGGGGGAGACCCAGTACTTC
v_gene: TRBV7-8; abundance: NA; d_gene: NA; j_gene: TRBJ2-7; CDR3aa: CASSLAGASLSSYEQYF; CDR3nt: TGTGCCAGCAGCTTGGCTGGGGCTAGTTTGAGCTCCTACGAGCAGTACTTC
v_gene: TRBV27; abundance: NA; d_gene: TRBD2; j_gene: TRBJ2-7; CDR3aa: CASSSGTRGDEQYF; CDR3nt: TGTGCCAGCAGTTCCGGGACCCGGGGGGACGAGCAGTACTTC
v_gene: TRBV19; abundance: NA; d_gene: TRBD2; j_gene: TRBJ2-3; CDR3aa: CASSTTKLAGTDTQYF; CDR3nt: TGTGCCAGTAGTACAACGAAACTAGCGGGGACAGATACGCAGTATTTT
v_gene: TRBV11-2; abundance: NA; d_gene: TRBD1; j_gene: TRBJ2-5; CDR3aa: CASSSRGQGYQETQYF; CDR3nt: TGTGCCAGCAGCTCCCGGGGACAGGGGTACCAAGAGACCCAGTACTTC
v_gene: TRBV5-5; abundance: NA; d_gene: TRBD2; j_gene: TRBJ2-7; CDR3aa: CASSLARTSGGSSYEQYF; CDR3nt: TGTGCCAGCAGCTTGGCGCGGACTAGCGGGGGTAGCTCCTACGAGCAGTACTTC
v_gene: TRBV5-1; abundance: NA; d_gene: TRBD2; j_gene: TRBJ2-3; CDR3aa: CASTLTSGVTDTQYF; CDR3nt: TGCGCCAGCACCCTGACTAGCGGGGTCACAGATACGCAGTATTTT
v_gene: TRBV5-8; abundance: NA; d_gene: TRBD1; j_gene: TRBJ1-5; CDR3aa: CASSRPGGVSNQPQHF; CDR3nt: TGTGCCAGCAGTAGACCAGGGGGCGTGAGCAATCAGCCCCAGCATTTT
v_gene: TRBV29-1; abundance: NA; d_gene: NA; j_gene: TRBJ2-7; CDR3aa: CSVQDPGRYEQYF; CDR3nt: TGCAGCGTTCAAGACCCCGGTCGGTACGAGCAGTACTTC
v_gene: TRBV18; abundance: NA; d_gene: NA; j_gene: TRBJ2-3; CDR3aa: CASSPPLTDTQYF; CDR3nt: TGTGCCAGCTCACCCCCCCTCACAGATACGCAGTATTTT
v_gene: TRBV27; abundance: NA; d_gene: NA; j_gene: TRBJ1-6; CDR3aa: CASSPRGQFNNSPLHF; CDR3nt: TGTGCCAGCAGTCCCCGAGGACAGTTTAATAATTCACCCCTCCACTTT
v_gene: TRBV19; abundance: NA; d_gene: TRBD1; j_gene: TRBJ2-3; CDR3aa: CASSKLNTGGADTQYF; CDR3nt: TGTGCCAGTAGTAAGTTAAACACAGGGGGCGCAGATACGCAGTATTTT
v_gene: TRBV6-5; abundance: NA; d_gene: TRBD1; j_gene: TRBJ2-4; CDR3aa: CASRSTGENIQYF; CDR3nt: TGTGCCAGCAGGTCGACAGGGGAAAACATTCAGTACTTC
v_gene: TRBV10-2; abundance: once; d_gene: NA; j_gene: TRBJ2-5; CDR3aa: CASSEGGVLQETQYF; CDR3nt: TGCGCCAGCAGTGAAGGCGGAGTGCTCCAAGAGACCCAGTACTTC
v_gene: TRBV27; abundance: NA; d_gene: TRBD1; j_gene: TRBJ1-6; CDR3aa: CASSFGQGAWRDSPLHF; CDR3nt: TGTGCCAGCAGTTTCGGCCAGGGGGCCTGGAGGGATTCACCCCTCCACTTT
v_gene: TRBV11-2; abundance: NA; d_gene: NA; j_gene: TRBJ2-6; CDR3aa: CASSLRVSGANVLTF; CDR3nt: TGTGCCAGCAGCTTAAGAGTCTCTGGGGCCAACGTCCTGACTTTC
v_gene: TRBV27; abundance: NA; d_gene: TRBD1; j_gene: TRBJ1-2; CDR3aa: CASSKDRGFSWGYTF; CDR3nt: TGTGCCAGCAGCAAAGACAGGGGTTTTTCGTGGGGCTACACCTTC
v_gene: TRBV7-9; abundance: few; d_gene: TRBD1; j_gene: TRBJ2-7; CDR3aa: CASSALTGQSEQYF; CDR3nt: TGTGCCAGCAGTGCCTTGACAGGGCAGAGCGAGCAGTACTTC
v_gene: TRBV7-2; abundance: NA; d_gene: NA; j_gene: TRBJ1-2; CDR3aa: CASSQGGQWLYGYTF; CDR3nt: TGTGCCAGCAGCCAAGGCGGGCAATGGCTGTATGGCTACACCTTC
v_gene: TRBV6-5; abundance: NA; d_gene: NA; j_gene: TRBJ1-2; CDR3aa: CASRPSSNYGYTF; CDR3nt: TGTGCCAGCAGGCCCAGTTCAAACTATGGCTACACCTTC
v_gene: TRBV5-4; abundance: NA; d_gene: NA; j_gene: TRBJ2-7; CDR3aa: CASSLWRTASYEQYF; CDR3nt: TGTGCCAGCAGCTTGTGGAGGACGGCCTCCTACGAGCAGTACTTC
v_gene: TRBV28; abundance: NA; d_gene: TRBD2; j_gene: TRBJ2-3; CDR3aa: CASRSLAGAGDTQYF; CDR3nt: TGTGCCAGCAGATCGCTAGCGGGAGCCGGGGATACGCAGTATTTT
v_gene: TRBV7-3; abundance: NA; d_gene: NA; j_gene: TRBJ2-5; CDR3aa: CASSLGRTGQETQYF; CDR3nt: TGTGCCAGCAGCCTAGGGCGGACTGGGCAAGAGACCCAGTACTTC
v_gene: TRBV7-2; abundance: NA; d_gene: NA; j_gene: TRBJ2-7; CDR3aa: CASSSIYYEQYF; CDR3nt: TGTGCCAGCAGTTCCATCTACTACGAGCAGTACTTC
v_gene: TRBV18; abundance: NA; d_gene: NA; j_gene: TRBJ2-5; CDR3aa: CASSPGQQETQYF; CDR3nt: TGTGCCAGCTCACCAGGGCAGCAAGAGACCCAGTACTTC
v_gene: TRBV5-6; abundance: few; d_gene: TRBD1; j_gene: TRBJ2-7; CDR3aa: CASTTDRVNEQYF; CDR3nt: TGTGCCAGCACCACGGACAGGGTTAACGAGCAGTACTTC
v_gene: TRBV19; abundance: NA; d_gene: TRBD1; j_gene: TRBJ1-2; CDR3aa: CASSSGQFYTF; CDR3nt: TGTGCCAGTAGTTCGGGACAGTTCTACACCTTC
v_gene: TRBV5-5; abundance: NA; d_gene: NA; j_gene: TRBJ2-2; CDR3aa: CASSLGQGYGELFF; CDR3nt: TGTGCCAGCAGCTTGGGCCAGGGCTACGGGGAGCTGTTTTTT
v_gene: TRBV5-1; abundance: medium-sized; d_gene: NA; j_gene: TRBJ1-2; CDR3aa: CASSFGGAYGYTF; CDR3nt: TGCGCCAGCAGCTTCGGGGGGGCATATGGCTACACCTTC
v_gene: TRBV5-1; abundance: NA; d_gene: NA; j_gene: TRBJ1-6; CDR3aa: CASSLGAAKYNSPLHF; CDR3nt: TGCGCCAGCAGCTTGGGGGCAGCTAAATATAATTCACCCCTCCACTTT
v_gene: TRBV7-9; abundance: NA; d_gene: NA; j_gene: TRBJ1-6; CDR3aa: CASSLGGGSYNSPLHF; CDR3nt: TGTGCCAGCAGCTTAGGTGGCGGCAGCTATAATTCACCCCTCCACTTT
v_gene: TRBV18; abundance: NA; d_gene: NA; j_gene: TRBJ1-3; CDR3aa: CASSPEMGGPSGNTIYF; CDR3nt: TGTGCCAGCTCACCAGAAATGGGGGGGCCCTCTGGAAACACCATATATTTT